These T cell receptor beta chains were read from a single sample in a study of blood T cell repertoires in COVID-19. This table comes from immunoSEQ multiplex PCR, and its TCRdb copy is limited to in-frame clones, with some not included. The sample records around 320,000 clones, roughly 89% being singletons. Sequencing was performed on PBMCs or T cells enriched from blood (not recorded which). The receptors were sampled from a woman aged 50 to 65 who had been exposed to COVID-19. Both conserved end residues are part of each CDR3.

CDR3 protein: CASSPHRTSGGTDTQYF
V gene: TRBV5-1

CDR3 protein: CASSVAGGNEQFF
V gene: TRBV9

CDR3 protein: CASSPSRSEKLFF
V gene: TRBV18

CDR3 protein: CASSFYGQGAYEQYF
V gene: TRBV13

CDR3 protein: CASRRTGGQPQHF
V gene: TRBV5-8

CDR3 protein: CATRAGATYEQYF
V gene: TRBV2

CDR3 protein: CASSSGVGAPSTDTQYF
V gene: TRBV5-4

CDR3 protein: CAITQGGADTEAFF
V gene: TRBV10-3

CDR3 protein: CASSLGGSGLQETQYF
V gene: TRBV5-4

CDR3 protein: CASSLVSGVETQYF
V gene: TRBV7-8

CDR3 protein: CAIKTGQTYEQYF
V gene: TRBV10-3

CDR3 protein: CASRRTGLSYEQYF
V gene: TRBV3-1/TRBV3-2

CDR3 protein: CASRVGQGYEQYF
V gene: TRBV6-5

CDR3 protein: CASSEERKVEAQYF
V gene: TRBV2

CDR3 protein: CASSRGTALNTIYF
V gene: TRBV18

CDR3 protein: CASSQVAGRIYEQYF
V gene: TRBV3-1/TRBV3-2

CDR3 protein: CAIGGNGAPLHF
V gene: TRBV10-3

CDR3 protein: CASSTGTGSYTF
V gene: TRBV19

CDR3 protein: CASSERGGGETYNSPLHF
V gene: TRBV6-1

CDR3 protein: CASIPGRTSGGTGELFF
V gene: TRBV28

CDR3 protein: CASSPGTGGGYTF
V gene: TRBV27

CDR3 protein: CASSQYRDLYEQYF
V gene: TRBV5-8

CDR3 protein: CASRRTGGYGYTF
V gene: TRBV2

CDR3 protein: CASSQDRGTLAFF
V gene: TRBV4-2

CDR3 protein: CASSFDGTGREKLFF
V gene: TRBV28

CDR3 protein: CASSDQAGSRSGNTIYF
V gene: TRBV18

CDR3 protein: CASIGWVLQRAEAFF
V gene: TRBV10-2

CDR3 protein: CASSPRGTSNQPQHF
V gene: TRBV28

CDR3 protein: CASREQGRAGELFF
V gene: TRBV3-1/TRBV3-2

CDR3 protein: CASSLNGGASGANVLTF
V gene: TRBV5-4

CDR3 protein: CASSWPGQGVYGYTF
V gene: TRBV7-8

CDR3 protein: CASRADRGFGSGNTIYF
V gene: TRBV2

CDR3 protein: CASSQEGWGGDEKLFF
V gene: TRBV4-2

CDR3 protein: CASSDGRVISGYTF
V gene: TRBV6-1

CDR3 protein: CASSPGRGETQYF
V gene: TRBV7-2

CDR3 protein: CASSLGVGGTGTNGQFF
V gene: TRBV7-8

CDR3 protein: CASSSSTGGAAGVQYF
V gene: TRBV3-1/TRBV3-2

CDR3 protein: CASNTVAGELFF
V gene: TRBV19

CDR3 protein: CASSYSGQGWYTQYF
V gene: TRBV6-2/TRBV6-3

CDR3 protein: CATSRGGNNSPLHF
V gene: TRBV15

CDR3 protein: CSASHGTGGNSPLHF
V gene: TRBV20-1

CDR3 protein: CASSYRSDRGFNQPQHF
V gene: TRBV5-6

CDR3 protein: CSARASGRRYF
V gene: TRBV20-1

CDR3 protein: CASSPDRNYGYTF
V gene: TRBV18

CDR3 protein: CASSVTGESWGYTF
V gene: TRBV9

CDR3 protein: CASRRAGYTF
V gene: TRBV6-5

CDR3 protein: CASSPSSDTEAFF
V gene: TRBV7-2

CDR3 protein: CASSLVGGGDEQYF
V gene: TRBV7-2

CDR3 protein: CACRTNYGYTF
V gene: TRBV12-3/TRBV12-4

CDR3 protein: CASRLPGTEAFF
V gene: TRBV11-2

CDR3 protein: CSVEGQGDSPQHF
V gene: TRBV29-1

CDR3 protein: CAIAAGHNPSYEQYF
V gene: TRBV6-5

CDR3 protein: CASTPTGIYGYTF
V gene: TRBV12-3/TRBV12-4

CDR3 protein: CASRGEAANTGELFF
V gene: TRBV5-1

CDR3 protein: CASSLAVLPQETQYF
V gene: TRBV5-1

CDR3 protein: CASSLRRGETQYF
V gene: TRBV7-2

CDR3 protein: CASSVRTGGNEKLFF
V gene: TRBV28

CDR3 protein: CASSPPWSPANTGELFF
V gene: TRBV18

CDR3 protein: CATSDLCRGHTDTQYF
V gene: TRBV24-1